This is a list of T cell receptor beta chains from one sample in a study of T cell responses to AZD1222 COVID-19 vaccine. Using immunoSEQ multiplex PCR, the repertoire was profiled, and TCRdb retains in-frame clones only, with some absent. The sample contains tens of thousands of clones, approximately 90% of which appear only once. This sample comprised peripheral blood, obtained on day 0 of AZD1222 vaccination. All receptors derive from an adult in good health. The CDR3 runs from the conserved cysteine through the conserved F or W. The D gene is left open where the match is weak. Only some rows state a clone size, as once, few, many or a class for expanded clones.

V gene,J gene,D gene,clone size,CDR3 DNA,CDR3 protein
TRBV28,TRBJ1-3,-,-,TGTGCCAGCAGTTTGTCGGGAGCTGGAAACACCATATATTTT,CASSLSGAGNTIYF
TRBV18,TRBJ2-1,TRBD2,-,TGTGCCAGCTCACCACGACTAGCGGGAGGTAGAGAAGAGCAGTTCTTC,CASSPRLAGGREEQFF
TRBV5-1,TRBJ2-3,-,once,TGCGCCAGCAGCTACGGAGCCCCCACAGATACGCAGTATTTT,CASSYGAPTDTQYF
TRBV7-2,TRBJ2-5,-,-,TGTGCCAGCAGCTTAGACGGCTGGTACGAAGAGACCCAGTACTTC,CASSLDGWYEETQYF
TRBV28,TRBJ2-4,TRBD1,-,TGTGCCACCACAGGGGGCGGCAACATTCAGTACTTC,CATTGGGNIQYF
TRBV5-6,TRBJ1-3,-,-,TGTGCCAGCAGCTTTGGGCGTGGAAACACCATATATTTT,CASSFGRGNTIYF
TRBV15,TRBJ1-4,-,-,TGTGCCACCAGCAGAGGCAGGGGAACTAATGAAAAACTGTTTTTT,CATSRGRGTNEKLFF
TRBV5-1,TRBJ1-1,-,-,TGCGCCAGCAGCTTGGGCAGGGGGAACACTGAAGCTTTCTTT,CASSLGRGNTEAFF
TRBV7-8,TRBJ1-1,-,-,TGTGCCAGCAGCTCCAGCATACACACGAACACTGAAGCTTTCTTT,CASSSSIHTNTEAFF
TRBV5-8,TRBJ1-4,TRBD1,-,TGTGCCAGCAGCCCGGACAGGGGGAATGAAAAACTGTTTTTT,CASSPDRGNEKLFF
TRBV28,TRBJ1-5,-,-,TGTGCCAGCAGTTTACAAGATCAGCCCCAGCATTTT,CASSLQDQPQHF
TRBV25-1,TRBJ2-1,TRBD2,-,TGTGCCAGCAGTAATAGCGGGCCCAGCTCCTACAATGAGCAGTTCTTC,CASSNSGPSSYNEQFF
TRBV6-5,TRBJ2-3,TRBD2,-,TGTGGCCCCGGACTAGCGGGAGTAGTAGATACGCAGTATTTT,CGPGLAGVVDTQYF
TRBV7-8,TRBJ2-7,TRBD2,-,TGTGCCAGCAGCTTAGGGACTAGCGGGAGTCGCGAGCAGTACTTC,CASSLGTSGSREQYF
TRBV9,TRBJ2-1,TRBD2,-,TGTGCCAGCACAAACCCATCGGTGATAGCGGGAGACGCGAAGCAGTTCTTC,CASTNPSVIAGDAKQFF
TRBV7-3,TRBJ1-5,-,-,TGTGCCAGCAGCCCACTTGGTGGCAATCAGCCCCAGCATTTT,CASSPLGGNQPQHF
TRBV18,TRBJ1-5,TRBD1,-,TGTGCCAGCTCACCAGGGACAGGCAATCAGCCCCAGCATTTT,CASSPGTGNQPQHF
TRBV7-9,TRBJ1-4,-,-,TGTGCCAGCAGCTCCAGGGGAGGTGAAAAACTGTTTTTT,CASSSRGGEKLFF
TRBV7-9,TRBJ2-7,-,once,TGTGCCAGCAGCTTGGGTGAGGGGGTTACCTACGAGCAGTACTTC,CASSLGEGVTYEQYF
TRBV3-1/TRBV3-2,TRBJ2-2,-,-,TGTGCCAGCAGCCCCGCGGGACCGACGGGAGGGGAGCTGTTTTTT,CASSPAGPTGGELFF
TRBV5-1,TRBJ2-1,TRBD2,-,TGCGCCAGCAGCTTTGCGGGAGATCGGAATGAGCAGTTCTTC,CASSFAGDRNEQFF
TRBV9,TRBJ2-1,TRBD2,-,TGTGCCAGCAGCGTAACTAGCGGGAGTGGGGTCAATGAGCAGTTCTTC,CASSVTSGSGVNEQFF
TRBV7-9,TRBJ2-4,TRBD1,-,TGTGCCAGCAGTCGGACAGGGGTCAAAAACATTCAGTACTTC,CASSRTGVKNIQYF
TRBV25-1,TRBJ2-1,-,-,TGTGCCAGCAGTGAATCCCCCGGGGGATACAATGAGCAGTTCTTC,CASSESPGGYNEQFF
TRBV7-3,TRBJ2-3,-,-,TGTGCCAGCAGCTTATGGGCTAGGAGCACAGATACGCAGTATTTT,CASSLWARSTDTQYF
TRBV5-1,TRBJ2-1,TRBD1,-,TGCGCCAGCAGCCACGGACAGGGTGTTAATGAGCAGTTCTTC,CASSHGQGVNEQFF
TRBV6-5,TRBJ2-7,TRBD1,-,TGTGCCAGCAGTTACAGGACAGGGTTTGGGGAGCAGTACTTC,CASSYRTGFGEQYF
TRBV14,TRBJ1-1,-,-,TGTGCCAGCAGCCCAACTAAACGGGCGCTGAACACTGAAGCTTTCTTT,CASSPTKRALNTEAFF
TRBV5-1,TRBJ2-7,-,-,TGCGCCAGCAGCGACACCCGGGGCCCCGAGCAGTACTTC,CASSDTRGPEQYF
TRBV3-1/TRBV3-2,TRBJ1-6,-,-,TGTGCCAGCAGCCAAGATTTTGCCGTCAATTCACCCCTCCACTTT,CASSQDFAVNSPLHF
TRBV7-2,TRBJ2-5,-,-,TGTGCCAGCTCGTCCAACCGGAGAGAGACCCAGTACTTC,CASSSNRRETQYF
TRBV11-2,TRBJ2-7,-,-,TGTGCCAGCAGCTTAGCAACCCGTCTGGTCACCTACGAGCAGTACTTC,CASSLATRLVTYEQYF
TRBV19,TRBJ2-4,TRBD2,-,TGTGCCAGTGGGGCTAGCGGGAGATTAAACATTCAGTACTTC,CASGASGRLNIQYF
TRBV20-1,TRBJ1-6,-,-,TGCAGTGCTAGTTTTGGGGCCAATTCACCCCTCCACTTT,CSASFGANSPLHF
TRBV27,TRBJ1-1,-,-,TGTGCCAGCAGTCCGTTCCCAGGAACTGAAGCTTTCTTT,CASSPFPGTEAFF
TRBV27,TRBJ2-1,TRBD2,-,TGTGCCAGCAGGCGGACTAGCTCCTACAATGAGCAGTTCTTC,CASRRTSSYNEQFF
TRBV28,TRBJ2-7,-,-,TGTGCCAGCAGCACTACCCCGACCTACGAGCAGTACTTC,CASSTTPTYEQYF
TRBV15,TRBJ2-5,-,-,TGTGCCACCAGCAGAGATGGATTGGGCAGTCAAGAGACCCAGTACTTC,CATSRDGLGSQETQYF
TRBV7-8,TRBJ1-2,TRBD1,-,TGTGCCAGCAGCTGGGGACAGACTATTAACTATGGCTACACCTTC,CASSWGQTINYGYTF
TRBV5-1,TRBJ2-7,-,-,TGCGCCAGCAGCCTTCCCTGGGCAGAAGCCTACGAGCAGTACTTC,CASSLPWAEAYEQYF
TRBV27,TRBJ2-7,TRBD1,-,TGTGCCAGCAGACTATTTCCGGGACAGGGAACCTACGAGCAGTACTTC,CASRLFPGQGTYEQYF
TRBV19,TRBJ2-7,-,-,TGTGCCAGTAGTGGAACCCACGACTACGAGCAGTACTTC,CASSGTHDYEQYF
TRBV3-1/TRBV3-2,TRBJ1-5,-,-,TGTGCCAGCAGCCCAGGGGGCAATCAGCCCCAGCATTTT,CASSPGGNQPQHF
TRBV18,TRBJ2-1,TRBD2,-,TGTGCCAGCTCACCTCGACTAGCGGGGAACTACAATGAGCAGTTCTTC,CASSPRLAGNYNEQFF
TRBV5-1,TRBJ2-1,TRBD1,-,TGCGCCAGCAGCTTGGGTCGGGACAGATTATACAATGAGCAGTTCTTC,CASSLGRDRLYNEQFF
TRBV14,TRBJ1-2,TRBD1,-,TGTGCCAGCAGCCAGACAATGACAGGGATTTATGGCTACACCTTC,CASSQTMTGIYGYTF
TRBV24-1,TRBJ1-6,-,-,TGTGCCCCACCGCCACGACAAGGGGGGATATCTAATTCACCCCTCCACTTT,CAPPPRQGGISNSPLHF
TRBV7-8,TRBJ1-4,-,-,TGTGCCAGCAGCCGGTTATATAATGAAAAACTGTTTTTT,CASSRLYNEKLFF
TRBV7-6,TRBJ2-5,-,-,TGTGCCAGCAGCTTAGCCCCCCCCCAGACTAACCAAGAGACCCAGTACTTC,CASSLAPPQTNQETQYF
TRBV11-2,TRBJ2-1,TRBD2,-,TGTGCCAGCAGCTTAGAGTGGGGCGGGGGCTACAATGAGCAGTTCTTC,CASSLEWGGGYNEQFF
TRBV5-1,TRBJ1-2,-,-,TGCGCCAGCGGCTCCCCCGGCGGGGATGGGGGCTACACCTTC,CASGSPGGDGGYTF
TRBV12-3/TRBV12-4,TRBJ1-6,-,-,TGTGCCAGCAGTTTACTAGGGTCCCCCCTCCACTTT,CASSLLGSPLHF
TRBV9,TRBJ1-6,TRBD1,-,TGTGCCAGCAGCCTCCGGGACAGTGATAATTCACCCCTCCACTTT,CASSLRDSDNSPLHF
TRBV28,TRBJ1-4,TRBD1,once,TGTGCCAGCAGTTTATCAGGGACAGATGAAAAACTGTTTTTT,CASSLSGTDEKLFF
TRBV7-2,TRBJ1-6,TRBD1,-,TGTGCCAGCAGCCCCGACAGGGTTAGAGGTTCACCCCTCCACTTT,CASSPDRVRGSPLHF
TRBV5-6,TRBJ2-7,TRBD2,-,TGTGCCAGCAGCTTGGAAGGTAGCGGGAGTTACTACGAGCAGTACTTC,CASSLEGSGSYYEQYF
TRBV7-6,TRBJ2-3,-,-,TGTGCCAGCAGCGGCCAGAGGGCAGATACGCAGTATTTT,CASSGQRADTQYF
TRBV5-1,TRBJ2-2,-,-,TGCGCCAGCAGCCAAGGACAGACCGGGGAGCTGTTTTTT,CASSQGQTGELFF
TRBV27,TRBJ2-1,TRBD2,few,TGTGCCAGCAGTTTATTAGCAGGAGGACTAGCGGGAGGCAATGAGCAGTTCTTC,CASSLLAGGLAGGNEQFF